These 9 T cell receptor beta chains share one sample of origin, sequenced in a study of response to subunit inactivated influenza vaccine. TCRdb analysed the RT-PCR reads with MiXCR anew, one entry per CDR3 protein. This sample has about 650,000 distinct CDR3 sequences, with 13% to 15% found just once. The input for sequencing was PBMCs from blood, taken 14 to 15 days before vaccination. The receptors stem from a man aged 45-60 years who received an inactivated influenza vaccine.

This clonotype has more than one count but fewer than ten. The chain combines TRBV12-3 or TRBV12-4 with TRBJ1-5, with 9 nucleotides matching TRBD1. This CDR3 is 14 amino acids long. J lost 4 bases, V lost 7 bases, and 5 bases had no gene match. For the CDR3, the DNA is TGTGCCAGCACCAGGACAGGGGAGAATCAGCCCCAGCATTTT. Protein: CASTRTGENQPQHF.

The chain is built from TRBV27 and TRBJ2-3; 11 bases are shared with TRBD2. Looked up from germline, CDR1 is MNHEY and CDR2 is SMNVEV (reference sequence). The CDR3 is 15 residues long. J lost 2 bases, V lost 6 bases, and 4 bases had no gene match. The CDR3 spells CASRLAGVPTDTQYF. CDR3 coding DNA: TGTGCCAGCAGACTAGCGGGAGTTCCCACAGATACGCAGTATTTT.

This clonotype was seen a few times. The CDR3 protein is CASSLDPNYEQYF. The CDR3 DNA follows: TGCGCCAGCAGCTTGGACCCAAACTACGAGCAGTACTTC. The chain combines TRBV5-1 with TRBJ2-7; no reliable D call. This CDR3 contains 13 residues. Germline CDR1 reads SGHRS; CDR2 reads YFSETQ. V was clipped by 0 bases and J by 3 bases, with 7 bases between them.

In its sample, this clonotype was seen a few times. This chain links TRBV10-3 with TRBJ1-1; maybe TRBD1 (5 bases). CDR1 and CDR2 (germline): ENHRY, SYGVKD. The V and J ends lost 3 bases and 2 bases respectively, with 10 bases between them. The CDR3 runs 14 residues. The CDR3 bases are TGTGCCATCAGTGACAGGGAGTTCAACACTGAAGCTTTCTTT. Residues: CAISDREFNTEAFF.

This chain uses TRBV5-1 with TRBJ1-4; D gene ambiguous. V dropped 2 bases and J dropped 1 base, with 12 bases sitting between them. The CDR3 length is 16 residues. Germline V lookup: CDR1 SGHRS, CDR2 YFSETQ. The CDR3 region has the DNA TGCGCCAGCAGCTTACAACCGACGGGAACTAATGAAAAACTGTTTTTT. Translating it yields CASSLQPTGTNEKLFF.

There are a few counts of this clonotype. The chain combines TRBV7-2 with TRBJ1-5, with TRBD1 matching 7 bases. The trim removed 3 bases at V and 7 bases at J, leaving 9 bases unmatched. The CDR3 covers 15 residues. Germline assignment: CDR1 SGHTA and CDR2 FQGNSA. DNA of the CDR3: TGTGCCAGCAGCTTGGAGACAGGGAGGAACCAGCCCCAGCATTTT. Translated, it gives CASSLETGRNQPQHF.

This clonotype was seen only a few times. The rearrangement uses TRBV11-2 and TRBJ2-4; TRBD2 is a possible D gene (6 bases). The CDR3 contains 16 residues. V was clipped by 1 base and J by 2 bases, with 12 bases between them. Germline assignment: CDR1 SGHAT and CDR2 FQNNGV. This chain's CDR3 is CASSLGGGRPKNIQYF. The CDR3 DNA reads TGTGCCAGCAGCTTAGGGGGAGGAAGGCCCAAAAACATTCAGTACTTC.

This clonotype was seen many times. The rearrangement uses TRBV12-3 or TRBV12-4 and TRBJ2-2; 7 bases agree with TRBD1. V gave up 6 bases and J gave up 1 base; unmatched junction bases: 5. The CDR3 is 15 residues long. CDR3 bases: TGTGCCAGCAGCAGACAGGGCTTGAACACCGGGGAGCTGTTTTTT. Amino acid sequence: CASSRQGLNTGELFF.

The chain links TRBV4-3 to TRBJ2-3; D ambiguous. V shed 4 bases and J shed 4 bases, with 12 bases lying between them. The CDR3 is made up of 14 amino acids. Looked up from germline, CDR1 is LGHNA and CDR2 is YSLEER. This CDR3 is CASSPSWSADTQYF. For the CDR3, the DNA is TGCGCCAGCAGCCCATCGTGGTCGGCAGATACGCAGTATTTT.